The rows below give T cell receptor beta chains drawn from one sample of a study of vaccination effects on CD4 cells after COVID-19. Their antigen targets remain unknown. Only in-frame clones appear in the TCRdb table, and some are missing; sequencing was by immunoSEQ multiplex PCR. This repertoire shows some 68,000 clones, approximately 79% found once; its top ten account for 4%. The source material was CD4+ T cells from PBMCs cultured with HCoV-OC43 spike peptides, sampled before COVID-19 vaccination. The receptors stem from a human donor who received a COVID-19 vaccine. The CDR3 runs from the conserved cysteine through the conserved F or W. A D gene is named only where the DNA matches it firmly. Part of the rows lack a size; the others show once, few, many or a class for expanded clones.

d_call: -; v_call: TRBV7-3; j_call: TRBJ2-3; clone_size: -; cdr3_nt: TGTGCCAGCAGCCGCCTCGCGGGCACAGATACGCAGTATTTT; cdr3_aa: CASSRLAGTDTQYF
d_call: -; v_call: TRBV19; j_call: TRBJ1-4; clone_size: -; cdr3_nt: TGTGCCAGTAGTAACCAGGGTGGGGAAAAACTGTTTTTT; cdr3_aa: CASSNQGGEKLFF
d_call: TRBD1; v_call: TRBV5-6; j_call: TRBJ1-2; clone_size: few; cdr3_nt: TGTGCCAGCAGCGGGGACAGGGGGAACTATGGCTACACCTTC; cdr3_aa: CASSGDRGNYGYTF
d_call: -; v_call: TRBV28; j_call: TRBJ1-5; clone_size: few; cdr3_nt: TGTGCCAGCAATGTGGCAGCCGCTCCTAATCAGCCCCAGCATTTT; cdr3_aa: CASNVAAAPNQPQHF
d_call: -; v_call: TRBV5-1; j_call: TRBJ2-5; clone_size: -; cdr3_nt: TGCGCCAGCAGCTTAGAGAGTTGGGAGACCCAGTACTTC; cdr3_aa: CASSLESWETQYF
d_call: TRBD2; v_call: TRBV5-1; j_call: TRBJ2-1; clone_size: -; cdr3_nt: TGCGCCAGCAGCATGACTAGCCCTAGTCACAATGAGCAGTTCTTC; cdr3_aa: CASSMTSPSHNEQFF
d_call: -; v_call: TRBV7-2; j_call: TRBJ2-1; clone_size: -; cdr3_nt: TGTGCCAGCAGCGGGGGTTTCACCTACAATGAGCAGTTCTTC; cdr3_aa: CASSGGFTYNEQFF
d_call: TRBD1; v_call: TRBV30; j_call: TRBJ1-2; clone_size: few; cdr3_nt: TGTGCCTGGTTACGACAAGACAGGGTCGGCGGCTACACCTTC; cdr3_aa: CAWLRQDRVGGYTF
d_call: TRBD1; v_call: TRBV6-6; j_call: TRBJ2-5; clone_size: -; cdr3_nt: TGTGCCAGCAGTTACTCACCTCGGACAGGGAAAGAGACCCAGTACTTC; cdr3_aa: CASSYSPRTGKETQYF
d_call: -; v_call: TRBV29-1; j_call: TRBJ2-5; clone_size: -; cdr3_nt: TGCAGCGTTTTTAGGACAGGAGGGGAGACCCAGTACTTC; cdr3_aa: CSVFRTGGETQYF
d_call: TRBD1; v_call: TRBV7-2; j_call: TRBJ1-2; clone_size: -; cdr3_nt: TGTGCCAGCAGTCGCGACAGGGGGCGCGGCTACACCTTC; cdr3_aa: CASSRDRGRGYTF
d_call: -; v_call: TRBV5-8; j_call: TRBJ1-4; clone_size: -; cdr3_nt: TGTGCCAGCAGCCGCAGGACAACTGAAAAACTGTTTTTT; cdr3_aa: CASSRRTTEKLFF
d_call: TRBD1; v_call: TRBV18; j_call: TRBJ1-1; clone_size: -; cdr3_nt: TGTGCCAGCTCACCCACTCCGGGACAGGGGATTGGCACTGAAGCTTTCTTT; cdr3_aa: CASSPTPGQGIGTEAFF
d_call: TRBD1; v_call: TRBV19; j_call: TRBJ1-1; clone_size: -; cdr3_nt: TGTGCCAGTAATACGGACAGGCCGGGCACTGAAGCTTTCTTT; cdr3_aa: CASNTDRPGTEAFF
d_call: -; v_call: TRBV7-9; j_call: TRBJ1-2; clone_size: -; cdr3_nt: TGTGCCAGCAGCTTAGAACGGAACGCTAACTATGGCTACACCTTC; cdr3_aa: CASSLERNANYGYTF
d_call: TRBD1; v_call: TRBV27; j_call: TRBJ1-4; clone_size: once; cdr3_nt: TGTGCCAGCAGTTCGACACAGGGGGCGCGAGAAAAACTGTTTTTT; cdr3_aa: CASSSTQGAREKLFF
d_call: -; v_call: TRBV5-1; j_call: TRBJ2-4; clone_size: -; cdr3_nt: TGCGCCAGCAGCTCGGACAGAAACATTCAGTACTTC; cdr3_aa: CASSSDRNIQYF
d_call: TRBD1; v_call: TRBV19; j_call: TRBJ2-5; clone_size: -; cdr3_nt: TGTGCCAGTAGATCGAGGACAGGGTCCCGGGAGACCCAGTACTTC; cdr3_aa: CASRSRTGSRETQYF